The table lists the clone carrying this T cell receptor beta chain with a few counts. Antigen unknown. The identical CDR3 is also encoded by other nucleotide sequences in the sample. The data were obtained in a study of beta chain features in type 1 diabetes. Looking at the study overall: The study examined around 98,000,000 sorted cells across all samples. Notes on the study in general: A moderate, significant TCRB CDR3 shortening appeared in type 1 diabetes across four CD4+ subsets.

Every bit of the isolated RNA underwent reverse transcription, so sequencing read expressed TCRB transcripts. Profiling relied on immunoSEQ multiplex PCR, and the TCRdb table lists in-frame clones only, not all of them. The data show about 740,000 clones, around 15% seen once. What was sequenced was naive CD4+ T cells from blood. This clonotype was sampled from a man aged 18 to 30 with type 1 diabetes.

Here the CDR3 reads CASSSYTDTQYF. CDR3 nucleotides: TGTGCCAGCAGCTCGTACACAGATACGCAGTATTTT. The rearrangement links TRBV7-2 to TRBJ2-3; D uncertain. The germline V gene has CDR1 SGHTA and CDR2 FQGNSA. V was shortened by 4 bases and J by 2 bases, with 4 bases between the two germline ends. The CDR3 contains 12 residues.